This TCR beta chain was documented in a study of identical twins. Overall study findings and caveats: A lower insertion count was a feature of abundant cord blood beta clonotypes, with no such feature in memory repertoires. Modelling approaches yielded underestimates of out-of-frame TCR alpha sharing between monozygotic twins.

Only healthy Caucasians were included as donors. TCRdb fed the 5' RACE reads into MiXCR, producing one record per CDR3 protein. Of approximately 590,000 distinct CDR3 sequences listed, approximately 10% were seen once; the top ten hold roughly 3%. As to this clonotype: What it binds is not known.

The same specimen was also included in a second study, on yellow fever vaccine responses in identical twins.

Sequencing was done on a sample of PBMCs. This TCR was sampled from a woman aged 18-29 years in good health.

CDR3 region: CASSQAYGQQETQYF. For the CDR3, the DNA is TGTGCCAGCAGCCAAGCTTACGGACAGCAAGAGACCCAGTACTTC. The chain has TRBV4-2 and TRBJ2-5; the D gene is possibly TRBD1 (6 bases). This CDR3 has 15 amino acids. With 1 base removed from V and 2 bases from J, the gap between germline ends came to 11 bases. The germline V gene encodes CDR1 LGHNA and CDR2 YNFKEQ.